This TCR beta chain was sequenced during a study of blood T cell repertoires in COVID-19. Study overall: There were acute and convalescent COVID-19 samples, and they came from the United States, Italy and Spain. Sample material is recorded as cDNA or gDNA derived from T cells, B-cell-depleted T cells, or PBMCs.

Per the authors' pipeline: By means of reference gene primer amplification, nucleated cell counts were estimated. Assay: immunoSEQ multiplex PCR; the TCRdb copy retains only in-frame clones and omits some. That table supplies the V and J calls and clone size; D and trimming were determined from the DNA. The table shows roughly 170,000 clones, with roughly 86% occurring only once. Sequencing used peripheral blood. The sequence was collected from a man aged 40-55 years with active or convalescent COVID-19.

The CDR3 spells CASSQVRTVSTDTQYF. DNA of the CDR3: TGCGCCAGCAGCCAAGTACGGACAGTAAGCACAGATACGCAGTATTTT. This sequence joins TRBV4-1 and TRBJ2-3; possible D gene TRBD1, 6 bases. CDR3 size: 16 residues. Germline values: CDR1 MGHRA, CDR2 YSYEKL. V was shortened by 1 base and J by 0 bases, with 11 bases between the two germline ends.